This TCR beta chain was captured in a study of T-cell memory formation after mild COVID-19. A few counts support this clonotype. Per germline, CDR1 DFQATT and CDR2 SNEGSKA (reference sequence). The CDR3 is made up of 14 amino acids. Losses at the gene ends were 3 bases for V and 5 bases for J; bases not matched to a gene: 8. TCRdb recomputed calls from the 5' RACE reads with MiXCR, one row per CDR3 protein. The table shows some 300,000 distinct CDR3 sequences, with 20% to 25% occurring only once. This receptor was taken from a man aged 18 to 29 who had mild COVID-19 (a few samples of this study predate the infection). Cell type and time point are not known. Sequencing was performed on PBMCs or a T cell subset sorted from them (not recorded which). V and J are TRBV20-1 and TRBJ1-1; 8 bases line up with TRBD1. CDR3 bases: TGCAGTGCTAGGGATACAGGGGGTCCTACTGAAGCTTTCTTT. Encoded protein: CSARDTGGPTEAFF.